The 10 T cell receptor beta chains presented below share a single source sample, sequenced in a study of cytomegalovirus exposure and HLA in healthy donors (dated by TCRdb to the late 2010s). The library was made by the immunoSEQ multiplex PCR assay. The multiplex PCR relied on a mix of 60 forward primers for TCR Vbeta segments and 13 reverse primers for TCR Jbeta segments. TCRdb obtained this table from immuneACCESS and retained in-frame rearrangements with V and J assigned. These tables miss some clones; where compared with another copy, unresolved V genes account for less than half of the shortfall, and the remainder is unexplained. For this sample the table gives 130,000 to 150,000 clones, of which roughly 75% were detected only once. Together, the top ten hold roughly 2.9% of the sample. Source material: PBMCs. These TCRs come from a female donor in good health and CMV-seronegative.

The sample holds a few counts of this clone. V usage is TRBV30 and J usage is TRBJ2-2; D possibly corresponds to TRBD1 (6 bases). Looked up from germline, CDR1 is GTSNPN and CDR2 is SVGIG (reference sequence). The V gene lost 0 bases and the J gene lost 1 base, with 9 bases spanning the gap. This CDR3 contains 15 residues. The CDR3 nucleotides read TGTGCCTGGAGTGTGGGGACACGGAACACCGGGGAGCTGTTTTTT. Amino acid sequence: CAWSVGTRNTGELFF.

This clone was counted between two and nine times. Other DNA sequences in this specimen translate into the identical CDR3. The rearrangement joins TRBV6-5 to TRBJ2-7; 8 bases align to TRBD2. The CDR3 length is 14 residues. With V trimmed by 9 bases and J by 5 bases, 12 bases remained unmatched. Germline-derived CDR1 and CDR2 are MNHEY and SVGAGI. The CDR3, as DNA: TGTGCCAGTTATTCCACCGGGAGGGTCCACGAGCAGTACTTC. It yields the protein CASYSTGRVHEQYF.

The J gene is TRBJ1-4, the V gene TRBV23-1; D gene uncertain. TRBV23-1 is assigned to the ORF class and has an uncertain function. The germline V and J ends were trimmed by 3 bases and 0 bases, with 11 bases remaining between them. The CDR3 totals 16 residues. The CDR3 DNA reads as TGCGCCAGCAGTCAGCCTGTTACTGCAACTAATGAAAAACTGTTTTTT. This encodes CASSQPVTATNEKLFF.

The chain employs TRBV5-6 and TRBJ1-4; the match to TRBD1 covers 7 bases. In germline, CDR1 is SGHDT, CDR2 YYEEEE. The CDR3 totals 15 residues. Germline trimming cut 1 base from V and 8 bases from J; bases unmatched to any gene: 8. The CDR3 coding sequence is TGTGCCAGCAGCTTGACAGGGGCTGAGAAGGAAAAACTGTTTTTT. Translation: CASSLTGAEKEKLFF. Filled out from reference TRBV5-6 and TRBJ1-4, the complete variable domain reads DAGVTQSPTHLIKTRGQQVTLRCSPKSGHDTVSWYQQALGQGPQFIFQYYEEEERQRGNFPDRFSGHQFPNYSSELNVNALLLGDSALYLCASSLTGAEKEKLFFGSGTQLSVL.

This clone was observed a few times. This chain connects TRBV28 to TRBJ1-2; D uncertain. Trimming left V 6 bases short and J 8 bases short, with 13 bases between. The CDR3 covers 12 residues. Germline V gene lookup returns CDR1 MDHEN and CDR2 SYDVKM. Here the CDR3 DNA reads TGTGCCAGCAGGTTCGGGGTTTTAGGCTACACCTTC. It yields the protein CASRFGVLGYTF.

The chain recombines TRBV7-3 with TRBJ2-1, with D perhaps TRBD1 (5 bases). The CDR3 is 12 amino acids. V lost 6 bases, J lost 7 bases, and 10 bases lay in between. CDR1 and CDR2 from the germline V gene are SGHTA and FQGTGA. Written as DNA, the CDR3 is TGTGCCAGCAGGGGGCAAGGAAATGAGCAGTTCTTC. It yields the protein CASRGQGNEQFF.

The DNA for the CDR3 is TGTGCCAGCAGCGTCGCGGGAGGTCTTACAGATACGCAGTATTTT. Its protein product is CASSVAGGLTDTQYF. The V call is TRBV6-4, the J call TRBJ2-3; 8 bases agree with TRBD2. Trimming at V came to 6 bases and at J to 3 bases, leaving 8 bases not matched to a gene. CDR3 length: 15 amino acids. Germline V CDR1 and CDR2: MRHNA, SNTAGT.

The gene calls are TRBV4-2 and TRBJ2-7; the match to TRBD2 covers 7 bases. The CDR3 runs 18 residues. J gave up 2 bases and V 3 bases, and 16 bases lay outside the gene matches. Germline loops: CDR1 LGHNA, CDR2 YNFKEQ. CDR3 region: CASSQGQIGLADTYEQYF. CDR3 bases: TGTGCCAGCAGCCAGGGGCAGATTGGCCTAGCGGACACCTACGAGCAGTACTTC.

J is TRBJ2-7 and V is TRBV5-1, with 10 bases that match TRBD1. Germline V gene sequence: CDR1 SGHRS, CDR2 YFSETQ. This CDR3 has 16 residues. V shed 2 bases and J 5 bases; nucleotides not matched to a gene: 10. The CDR3 bases are TGCGCCAGCAGCTTCCTAACCGGGACAGGGGTGGACGAGCAGTACTTC. Translating it yields CASSFLTGTGVDEQYF.

V is TRBV19 and J is TRBJ1-1, with 9 bases matching TRBD1. The CDR3 loop spans 15 amino acids. CDR1 and CDR2 from the germline V gene are LNHDA and SQIVND (reference sequence). The J segment lost 6 bases and the V segment lost 2 bases, leaving 7 bases of the junction unmatched. The CDR3, as DNA: TGTGCCAGTAGTATAAACGCGGGACAGGGATCTGAAGCTTTCTTT. It encodes CASSINAGQGSEAFF.